A selection of T cell receptor beta chains follows, all from one sample in a study of control samples from healthy donors and cancer patients. Assay used: immunoSEQ multiplex PCR; TCRdb lists only in-frame clones, some missing. The data show fewer than 200,000 clones, with about 92% seen just once and 1.1% to 1.5% held by the top ten. Sample: blood. These receptors all stem from a young man in good health. Both conserved end residues are part of each CDR3. The order of the fields is J gene, V gene, CDR3 protein.

j_gene: TRBJ2-7
v_gene: TRBV27
CDR3aa: CASSFGLAGPYEQYF

j_gene: TRBJ2-1
v_gene: TRBV7-6
CDR3aa: CASSLGAAGGPDNEQFF

j_gene: TRBJ1-4
v_gene: TRBV29-1
CDR3aa: CSVGTVREKLFF

j_gene: TRBJ1-2
v_gene: TRBV2
CDR3aa: CASRPTDYGYTF

j_gene: TRBJ1-2
v_gene: TRBV11-2
CDR3aa: CASSPGPLYGYTF

j_gene: TRBJ1-2
v_gene: TRBV6-5
CDR3aa: CASRDTRANYGYTF

j_gene: TRBJ1-4
v_gene: TRBV28
CDR3aa: CASKPGGANEKLFF

j_gene: TRBJ1-5
v_gene: TRBV5-1
CDR3aa: CASSLDGYSNQPQHF

j_gene: TRBJ2-1
v_gene: TRBV19
CDR3aa: CASSIAGLSIYNEQFF

j_gene: TRBJ2-5
v_gene: TRBV29-1
CDR3aa: CSVERGARETQYF

j_gene: TRBJ2-1
v_gene: TRBV6-6
CDR3aa: CASSIQGGPYNEQFF

j_gene: TRBJ1-4
v_gene: TRBV28
CDR3aa: CASSPADRDHEKLFF

j_gene: TRBJ1-2
v_gene: TRBV7-9
CDR3aa: CASSLGHNYGYTF

j_gene: TRBJ2-1
v_gene: TRBV2
CDR3aa: CASSAGVWLDNEQFF

j_gene: TRBJ1-5
v_gene: TRBV5-8
CDR3aa: CASSLATNQPQHF

j_gene: TRBJ2-5
v_gene: TRBV18
CDR3aa: CASSPQGTQYF

j_gene: TRBJ1-1
v_gene: TRBV5-1
CDR3aa: CASSWTVNTEAFF

j_gene: TRBJ1-1
v_gene: TRBV7-6
CDR3aa: CASSLGWGANTEAFF

j_gene: TRBJ2-7
v_gene: TRBV21-1
CDR3aa: CASSKEKVSYEQYF

j_gene: TRBJ1-1
v_gene: TRBV28
CDR3aa: CASSSPSEAWRSNTEAFF

j_gene: TRBJ1-1
v_gene: TRBV7-9
CDR3aa: CASSPQGGVTEAFF

j_gene: TRBJ1-5
v_gene: TRBV18
CDR3aa: CASSPTGGLGQPQHF

j_gene: TRBJ1-4
v_gene: TRBV7-8
CDR3aa: CASSLAGTLNEKLFF

j_gene: TRBJ2-7
v_gene: TRBV5-1
CDR3aa: CASSRGQGAYEQYF

j_gene: TRBJ1-6
v_gene: TRBV7-9
CDR3aa: CASSQGADSNSPLHF

j_gene: TRBJ1-1
v_gene: TRBV7-9
CDR3aa: CASSLSKVGRNTEAFF

j_gene: TRBJ1-5
v_gene: TRBV21-1
CDR3aa: CASNTSGGDVNQPQHF

j_gene: TRBJ1-3
v_gene: TRBV6-1
CDR3aa: CASSEGFSGNTIYF

j_gene: TRBJ2-1
v_gene: TRBV25-1
CDR3aa: CASSEFEGASEQFF

j_gene: TRBJ2-1
v_gene: TRBV6-2/TRBV6-3
CDR3aa: CASSDYTSGGGNEQFF

j_gene: TRBJ1-1
v_gene: TRBV6-5
CDR3aa: CASSYQGEGRGTEAFF

j_gene: TRBJ2-7
v_gene: TRBV7-9
CDR3aa: CASSWRGANYEQYF

j_gene: TRBJ2-7
v_gene: TRBV6-5
CDR3aa: CASSDRANSYEQYF

j_gene: TRBJ2-5
v_gene: TRBV7-2
CDR3aa: CASSGSSNRGKETQYF

j_gene: TRBJ2-4
v_gene: TRBV2
CDR3aa: CASREWGDNIQYF

j_gene: TRBJ1-5
v_gene: TRBV19
CDR3aa: CASSWGTENQPQHF

j_gene: TRBJ2-2
v_gene: TRBV4-1
CDR3aa: CASSPTGQAGELFF

j_gene: TRBJ1-6
v_gene: TRBV29-1
CDR3aa: CSPFEEGRRGYNSPLHF

j_gene: TRBJ2-1
v_gene: TRBV6-2/TRBV6-3
CDR3aa: CASSLRDRSSYNEQFF

j_gene: TRBJ2-1
v_gene: TRBV4-3
CDR3aa: CASSQDYRTGWYEQFF

j_gene: TRBJ1-2
v_gene: TRBV6-5
CDR3aa: CASGGPLNYGYTF

j_gene: TRBJ2-5
v_gene: TRBV2
CDR3aa: CASSDPLAGGPGETQYF

j_gene: TRBJ1-2
v_gene: TRBV28
CDR3aa: CASGPHTANYGYTF

j_gene: TRBJ2-5
v_gene: TRBV3-1/TRBV3-2
CDR3aa: CASSQDAGTSGWEETQYF

j_gene: TRBJ1-3
v_gene: TRBV5-1
CDR3aa: CASSFNGGHSGNTIYF

j_gene: TRBJ1-6
v_gene: TRBV5-1
CDR3aa: CASSLAQGNNSPLHF

j_gene: TRBJ2-2
v_gene: TRBV24-1
CDR3aa: CATSGSRKNTGELFF

j_gene: TRBJ2-3
v_gene: TRBV18
CDR3aa: CASSPSNPATDTQYF

j_gene: TRBJ1-1
v_gene: TRBV6-2/TRBV6-3
CDR3aa: CASSYVGRENTEAFF

j_gene: TRBJ2-7
v_gene: TRBV6-1
CDR3aa: CASSDKTRGSYEQYF

j_gene: TRBJ1-4
v_gene: TRBV7-2
CDR3aa: CASSSDYTGEKLFF

j_gene: TRBJ1-1
v_gene: TRBV6-5
CDR3aa: CASSSTQGGGKTEAFF

j_gene: TRBJ2-1
v_gene: TRBV5-1
CDR3aa: CASSLAGVSYNEQFF

j_gene: TRBJ1-2
v_gene: TRBV6-2/TRBV6-3
CDR3aa: CASSYRGHYGYTF

j_gene: TRBJ2-7
v_gene: TRBV15
CDR3aa: CATSRDGRMAATYEQYF